This TCR beta chain was captured by sequencing in a study of blood T cell repertoires in COVID-19 (dated by TCRdb to about 2020). With respect to the entire study: The collaborator samples originated in the United States, Italy and Spain and spanned the acute and convalescent phases of COVID-19. Deeply sampled blood TCRbeta repertoires from subjects exposed to, actively infected with, or recovered from COVID-19 were included in the dataset. HLA class I and class II types, where available, came from metadata supplied by the sample provider rather than from assay-based typing. The material from the prospective study consisted of cDNA or gDNA derived from T cells, B-cell-depleted T cells, or PBMCs. Samples came from the ongoing ImmuneRACE study (first 160 participants) plus 1,254 subjects from 6 global collaborators. The sample metadata nearly always contained a de-identified subject ID, COVID-19 status, age in years and sex. The repertoires were released in a freely available public database intended as a resource for research on the immune response to SARS-CoV-2. Broad study findings and their caveats: The amount of clinical and demographic metadata varied by source and participant and was provided uncurated.

Notes on this clone: The clone's antigen remains unknown. No base-level quality is on record; no much larger clone is a single base apart.

The immunoSEQ Assay, a bias-controlled multiplex PCR, was used to amplify TCRbeta CDR3 regions from genomic DNA. The source study handled its data this way. Nucleated cell counts per sample were estimated from amplification of reference gene primers within the assay. To quantify the absolute abundance of each unique TCRbeta CDR3 rearrangement, sequence reads were collapsed and filtered. For each sample, productive Simpson clonality was calculated as the square root of Simpson's diversity index over productive rearrangements. TCRdb's version of the immuneACCESS table is confined to in-frame rearrangements and falls short of the full clone set. An unresolved V gene accounts for under half of the shortfall where checked; the remainder is of unknown origin. The DNA gave D and trimming, while V, J and clone size come from that table. Counted in this sample were around 72,000 clones; 80% to 90% of them appeared once. The ten largest clones capture 11% of the sample.

The CDR3, cysteine through phenylalanine, is 16 amino acids long. The entry retains the CDR3 DNA only, 48 bases that are in frame from base 1. CDR1 and CDR2 are read off the germline V gene as WSHSY and SAAADI. Trimmed from V: 6 bases; trimmed from J: 0 bases; junction bases lacking a gene match: 8. Collaborating institutions collected whole blood in K2EDTA tubes following their own protocols. For TCRbeta analysis, collaborators shipped samples as frozen whole blood, isolated PBMCs, or DNA extracted from either of those sample types. This sequence uses TRBV10-2 and TRBJ1-3, and TRBD1 matches 7 of the central bases. Sequenced: peripheral blood. This TCR was recovered from a man aged 70 or older with active or convalescent COVID-19. The nucleotide sequence is given as TGCGCCAGCAGGGAATCAGGGACAGCCTCTGGAAACACCATATATTTT. This is translated as CASRESGTASGNTIYF.